The 11 T cell receptor beta chains below were found in one sample sequenced in a study of early T cells in non-severe SARS-CoV-2 infection. TCRdb independently ran MiXCR on the 5' RACE reads; one entry per CDR3 protein. The table includes about 30,000 distinct CDR3 sequences, under 7.5% detected once. Sequenced: whole blood. These receptor sequences come from an adult who was a healthcare worker with PCR-confirmed SARS-CoV-2 infection or an uninfected control (not recorded which).

This sequence joins TRBV20-1 and TRBJ2-4; possibly TRBD1 for D (5 bases). The CDR3 consists of 14 residues. Germline loops: CDR1 DFQATT, CDR2 SNEGSKA (reference sequence). V dropped 5 bases and J dropped 0 bases, with 11 bases sitting between them. The CDR3 region has the DNA TGCAGTGCTTCCCAGGACACAGCCAAAAACATTCAGTACTTC. It yields the protein CSASQDTAKNIQYF.

In this sample, this clonotype turned up many times. The V and J genes are TRBV20-1 and TRBJ2-3; D might be TRBD2 (5 bases). Germline-derived CDR1 and CDR2 are DFQATT and SNEGSKA (reference sequence). This CDR3 has 12 residues. Trimming left V 5 bases short and J 4 bases short, with 10 bases between. The CDR3 loop reads CSARGFADTQYF. The CDR3 coding sequence is TGCAGTGCTCGAGGGTTCGCAGATACGCAGTATTTT.

This clonotype was counted ten times or more. CDR3: CSALPDRGTEQYF. CDR3 bases: TGCAGTGCTCTCCCGGACAGGGGCACCGAGCAGTACTTC. V and J are TRBV20-1 and TRBJ2-7; 9 bases are shared with TRBD1. The CDR3 has 13 amino acids. Unmatched junction bases numbered 8, after V lost 5 bases and J lost 6 bases. The germline V gene encodes CDR1 DFQATT and CDR2 SNEGSKA (reference sequence).

The V and J genes are TRBV2 and TRBJ1-1, with D uncertain. The CDR3 consists of 11 residues. CDR1 SNHLY and CDR2 FYNNEI come from the germline V gene. Trimming left V 2 bases short and J 3 bases short, with 1 base between. Here the CDR3 DNA reads TGTGCCAGCAGTGAATACACTGAAGCTTTCTTT. Protein: CASSEYTEAFF.

V and J are TRBV12-3 or TRBV12-4 and TRBJ1-3; 7 bases fit TRBD1. With V trimmed by 3 bases and J by 0 bases, 2 bases remained unmatched. This CDR3 has 15 residues. As DNA, the CDR3 is TGTGCCAGCAGTTTTGACAGGGCCTCTGGAAACACCATATATTTT. Encoded protein: CASSFDRASGNTIYF.

This clonotype has more than one count but fewer than ten. The chain uses TRBV28 and TRBJ2-1; maybe TRBD2 (6 bases). The CDR3 is made up of 17 amino acids. From germline, CDR1 is MDHEN and CDR2 SYDVKM. V lost 1 base and J lost 0, with 13 bases in between. This chain's CDR3 is CASSLSLLRGSYNEQFF. The CDR3 DNA sequence: TGTGCCAGCAGTTTATCCCTTCTGCGGGGCTCCTACAATGAGCAGTTCTTC.

This clonotype occurred many times. The V gene is TRBV27, the J gene TRBJ1-2; maybe TRBD1 (5 bases). The CDR3 is 14 amino acids. With 3 bases removed from V and 1 base from J, the gap between germline ends came to 9 bases. Germline-derived CDR1 and CDR2 are MNHEY and SMNVEV (reference sequence). DNA of the CDR3: TGTGCCAGCAGTTTCGGGGGGGGTAACTATGGCTACACCTTC. Protein sequence: CASSFGGGNYGYTF.

This clonotype was recorded at least ten times. J is TRBJ1-6 and V is TRBV19; D gene ambiguous. This CDR3 spans 14 amino acids. Deletions cut 6 bases from V and 7 bases from J, with 13 bases between. Germline V lookup: CDR1 LNHDA, CDR2 SQIVND (reference sequence). The CDR3 is CASRTRSGNSPLHF. In DNA, the CDR3 is TGTGCCAGTAGGACCCGGTCGGGAAATTCACCCCTCCACTTT.

This clonotype was detected many times. This chain uses TRBV12-3 or TRBV12-4 with TRBJ2-5, with TRBD1 matching over 7 bases. This CDR3 comprises 14 residues. Unmatched junction bases numbered 10, after V lost 5 bases and J lost 7 bases. This chain's CDR3 is CASSLGTVEVTQYF. In DNA form, the CDR3 reads TGTGCCAGCAGTCTCGGGACAGTTGAAGTGACCCAGTACTTC.

The chain joins TRBV14 to TRBJ1-2, with D possibly TRBD1 on 5 matching bases. The CDR3 totals 15 residues. The germline V gene encodes CDR1 SGHDN and CDR2 FVKESK. The germline V and J ends were trimmed by 4 bases and 4 bases, with 16 bases remaining between them. CDR3 sequence reads: CASSPMGGRGYGYTF. The CDR3 nucleotides are TGTGCCAGCAGCCCTATGGGGGGTAGAGGCTATGGCTACACCTTC.

This clonotype was seen at least ten times. CDR3 sequence (DNA): TGTGCCAGCAGCACCCACAGGGGGCGAACTGAAGCTTTCTTT. Residues: CASSTHRGRTEAFF. This chain links TRBV7-2 with TRBJ1-1, with TRBD1 matching 9 bases. Germline CDR1 is SGHTA and CDR2 is FQGNSA. Trimming cost V 5 bases and J 5 bases; bases outside gene matches: 6. This CDR3 comprises 14 residues.